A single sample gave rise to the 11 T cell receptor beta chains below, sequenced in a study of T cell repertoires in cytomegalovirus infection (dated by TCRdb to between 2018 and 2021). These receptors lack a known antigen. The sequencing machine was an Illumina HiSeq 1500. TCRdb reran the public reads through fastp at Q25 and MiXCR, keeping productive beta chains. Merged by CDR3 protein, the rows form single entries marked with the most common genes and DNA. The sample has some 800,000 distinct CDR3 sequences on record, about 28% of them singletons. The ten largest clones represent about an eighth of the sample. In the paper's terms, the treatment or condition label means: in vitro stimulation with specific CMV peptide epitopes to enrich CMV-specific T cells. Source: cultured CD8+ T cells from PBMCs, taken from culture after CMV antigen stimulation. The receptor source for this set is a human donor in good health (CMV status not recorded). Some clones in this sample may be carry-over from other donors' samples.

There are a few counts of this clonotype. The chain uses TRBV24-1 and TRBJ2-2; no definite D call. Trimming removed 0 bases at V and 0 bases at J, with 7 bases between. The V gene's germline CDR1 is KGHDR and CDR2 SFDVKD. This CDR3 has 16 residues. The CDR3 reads CATSDLDSSNTGELFF. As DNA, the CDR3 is TGTGCCACCAGTGATTTGGACTCCTCGAACACCGGGGAGCTGTTTTTT.

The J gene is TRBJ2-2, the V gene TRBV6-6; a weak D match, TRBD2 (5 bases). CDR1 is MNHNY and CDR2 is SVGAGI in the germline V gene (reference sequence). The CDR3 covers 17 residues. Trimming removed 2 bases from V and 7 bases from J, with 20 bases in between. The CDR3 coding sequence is TGTGCCAGCAGTTACCCACGTCCAGGAGGAGAGGGCGGGGAGCTGTTTTTT. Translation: CASSYPRPGGEGGELFF.

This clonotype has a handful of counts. CDR3 sequence (DNA): TGTGCCATCAGTGAGTCTAGGGTCACCTATAATTCACCCCTCCACTTT. This encodes CAISESRVTYNSPLHF. The chain joins TRBV10-3 to TRBJ1-6, with no clear D. The CDR3 spans 16 residues. CDR1 is ENHRY and CDR2 is SYGVKD in the germline V gene. V was shortened by 0 bases and J by 2 bases, with 8 bases between the two germline ends.

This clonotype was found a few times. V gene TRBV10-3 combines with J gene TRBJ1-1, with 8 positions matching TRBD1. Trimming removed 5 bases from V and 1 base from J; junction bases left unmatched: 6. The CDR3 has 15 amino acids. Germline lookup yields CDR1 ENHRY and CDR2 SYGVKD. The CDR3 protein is CAISPDRAQNTEAFF. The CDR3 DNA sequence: TGTGCCATCAGTCCGGACAGGGCTCAGAACACTGAAGCTTTCTTT.

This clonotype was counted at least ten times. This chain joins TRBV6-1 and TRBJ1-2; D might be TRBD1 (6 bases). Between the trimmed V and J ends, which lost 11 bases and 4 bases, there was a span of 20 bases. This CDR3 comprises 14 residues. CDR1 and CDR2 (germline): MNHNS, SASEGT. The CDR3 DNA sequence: TGTGCCGGGTATGCCGACAGGTCCGGCTATGGCTACACCTTC. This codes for CAGYADRSGYGYTF.

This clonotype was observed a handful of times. The DNA for the CDR3 is TGCGCCAGCAGCCAAGATAGCGGGGGGCTTTCCTACAATGAGCAGTTCTTC. Its protein product is CASSQDSGGLSYNEQFF. The V call is TRBV4-1, the J call TRBJ2-1; 10 bases fit TRBD2. The CDR3 runs 17 residues. The ends lost 0 bases at V and 1 base at J; junction bases unmatched: 3. Germline V gene sequence: CDR1 MGHRA, CDR2 YSYEKL.

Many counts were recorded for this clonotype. In DNA, the CDR3 is TGTGCCAGCAGCGGCAGGGGGGCGAACACCGGGGAGCTGTTTTTT. Amino acids: CASSGRGANTGELFF. The chain couples TRBV7-8 to TRBJ2-2; D is perhaps TRBD1 (7 bases). This CDR3 comprises 15 residues. CDR1 and CDR2 from the germline V gene are SGHVS and FQNEAQ. V dropped 5 bases and J dropped 0 bases, with 10 bases sitting between them.

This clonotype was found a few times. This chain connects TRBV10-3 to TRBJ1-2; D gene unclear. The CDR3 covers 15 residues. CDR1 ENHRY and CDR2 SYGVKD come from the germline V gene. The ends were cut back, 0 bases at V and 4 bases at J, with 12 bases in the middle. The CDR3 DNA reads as TGTGCCATCAGTGAGTCGATCCTAGCGGCCTATGGCTACACCTTC. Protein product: CAISESILAAYGYTF.

The CDR3 coding sequence is TGTGCCAGCAGCTTGGCCAGCACAGGGAACAATCAGCCCCAGCATTTT. Translated, it gives CASSLASTGNNQPQHF. The chain joins TRBV5-5 to TRBJ1-5; TRBD1 is a possible D gene (6 bases). The germline V gene has CDR1 SGHKS and CDR2 YYEKEE (reference sequence). The CDR3 is 16 residues long. V was trimmed by 0 bases and J by 3 bases, leaving 13 bases between them. Full variable domain (outside the CDR3, taken from reference TRBV5-5 and TRBJ1-5): DAGVTQSPTHLIKTRGQQVTLRCSPISGHKSVSWYQQVLGQGPQFIFQYYEKEERGRGNFPDRFSARQFPNYSSELNVNALLLGDSALYLCASSLASTGNNQPQHFGDGTRLSIL.

CDR3 sequence reads: CASGPSWHEKLFF. In nucleotides, the CDR3 is TGTGCCAGCGGCCCTTCCTGGCATGAAAAACTGTTTTTT. The chain is built from TRBV6-5 and TRBJ1-4; D unclear. Germline V gene sequence: CDR1 MNHEY, CDR2 SVGAGI. The CDR3 length is 13 residues. V lost 8 bases and J lost 6, with 13 bases in between.

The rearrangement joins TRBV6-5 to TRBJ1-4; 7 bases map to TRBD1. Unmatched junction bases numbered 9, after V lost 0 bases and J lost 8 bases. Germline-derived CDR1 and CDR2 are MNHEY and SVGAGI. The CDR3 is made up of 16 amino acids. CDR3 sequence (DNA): TGTGCCAGCAGTTACTCGATACCAGGGGGAGAAGAAAAACTGTTTTTT. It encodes CASSYSIPGGEEKLFF.